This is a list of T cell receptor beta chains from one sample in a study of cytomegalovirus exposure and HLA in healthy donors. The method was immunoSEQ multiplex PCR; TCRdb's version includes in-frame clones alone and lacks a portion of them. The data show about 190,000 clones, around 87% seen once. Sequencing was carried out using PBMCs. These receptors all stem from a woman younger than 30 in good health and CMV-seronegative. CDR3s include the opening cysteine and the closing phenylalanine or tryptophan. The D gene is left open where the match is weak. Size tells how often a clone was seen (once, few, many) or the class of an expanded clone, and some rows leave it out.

TGTGCCAGCAGCTCAACCCTGGGCCCCTACAATGAGCAGTTCTTC | CASSSTLGPYNEQFF | NA | TRBJ2-1 | NA | TRBV11-2
TGTGCCAGCAGACATACAGGGGGCAAGAGAGATACGCAGTATTTT | CASRHTGGKRDTQYF | TRBD1 | TRBJ2-3 | NA | TRBV14
TGCAGCGTTGACGGGGGCACTGAAGCTTTCTTT | CSVDGGTEAFF | NA | TRBJ1-1 | NA | TRBV29-1
TGTGCCAGCAGCGGAGTAAATCCTAGCACAGATACGCAGTATTTT | CASSGVNPSTDTQYF | NA | TRBJ2-3 | NA | TRBV9
TGTGCCAGCAGCCCCGCCCGCGAGCAGTACTTC | CASSPAREQYF | NA | TRBJ2-7 | NA | TRBV11-3
TGTGCCAGCAGCTCACAAGGGGTTACCTACGAGCAGTACTTC | CASSSQGVTYEQYF | NA | TRBJ2-7 | few | TRBV11-2
TGTGCCAGCAGCTTAGCTGCAGCGTCGGCTAGCACAGATACGCAGTATTTT | CASSLAAASASTDTQYF | NA | TRBJ2-3 | NA | TRBV7-9
TGTGCCTGGACTTTGGGACTAGCGGCCGGGGAGCTGTTTTTT | CAWTLGLAAGELFF | TRBD2 | TRBJ2-2 | NA | TRBV30
TGTGCCTGGGAGGGGACAGGGGGCTCCTACGAGCAGTACTTC | CAWEGTGGSYEQYF | TRBD1 | TRBJ2-7 | NA | TRBV30
TGTGCCAGTAGTAGCGGGACTAGCGGACAAGAGACCCAGTACTTC | CASSSGTSGQETQYF | TRBD2 | TRBJ2-5 | few | TRBV19
TGTGCCAGCAGTCAACAAGATCAGCCCCAGCATTTT | CASSQQDQPQHF | NA | TRBJ1-5 | NA | TRBV6-5
TGTGCCAGCAGCCCCACTTTAACCGGGGAGCTGTTTTTT | CASSPTLTGELFF | NA | TRBJ2-2 | NA | TRBV7-2